One sample yielded the 18 T cell receptor beta chains listed below, sequenced in a study of blood T cell repertoires in COVID-19. Some clones are missing from TCRdb's copy, which holds only in-frame ones; the method was immunoSEQ multiplex PCR. Of around 370,000 clones listed, more than 70% are singletons. Sequencing input: PBMCs or T cells enriched from blood (not recorded which). The receptor source for this set is a woman aged 18-30 years who had recovered from COVID-19.

The rearrangement joins TRBV27 to TRBJ1-1; D remains ambiguous. The CDR3 contains 14 residues. CDR1 MNHEY and CDR2 SMNVEV come from the germline V gene (reference sequence). V shed 5 bases and J shed 5 bases, with 15 bases lying between them. This CDR3 is CASSPTLPGTEAFF. The CDR3 region has the DNA TGTGCCAGCAGTCCTACACTCCCGGGGACTGAAGCTTTCTTT.

This chain's CDR3 is CASSLFGGGADNEQFF. DNA of the CDR3: TGTGCCAGCAGCTTATTCGGCGGGGGGGCCGACAATGAGCAGTTCTTC. The chain has TRBV11-1 and TRBJ2-1; TRBD2 aligns across 9 bases. From germline, CDR1 is SGHAT and CDR2 FQDESV (reference sequence). The CDR3 totals 16 residues. V shed 2 bases, J shed 5 bases, and the junction held 7 bases outside the gene matches.

The gene calls are TRBV6-5 and TRBJ1-6; D perhaps matches TRBD1 (5 bases). Trimming removed 2 bases from V and 13 bases from J, with 9 bases in between. CDR3 length: 12 amino acids. Germline CDR1 MNHEY, CDR2 SVGAGI. Written as DNA, the CDR3 is TGTGCCAGCAGTTACAGGGGCGATCCCCTCCACTTT. Protein: CASSYRGDPLHF.

V is TRBV19 and J is TRBJ1-1, with 8 bases identical to TRBD1. The V gene end was trimmed by 6 bases and the J gene end by 3 bases; junction bases not matched to a gene: 3. Per the germline V gene, CDR1 is LNHDA and CDR2 is SQIVND (reference sequence). The CDR3 is made up of 13 amino acids. CDR3 loop: CASRPDRDTEAFF. The DNA of the CDR3 is TGTGCCAGTAGGCCGGACAGGGACACTGAAGCTTTCTTT.

The V gene is TRBV7-3, the J gene TRBJ1-2; 9 bases match TRBD1. V trimming: 5 bases; J trimming: 4 bases; junction bases outside the gene matches: 5. The V gene's germline CDR1 is SGHTA and CDR2 FQGTGA. The CDR3 has 14 residues. The CDR3 bases are TGTGCCAGCAGCCCGGACAGGGGCTTCTATGGCTACACCTTC. It translates to CASSPDRGFYGYTF. Looking up the rest from reference TRBV7-3 and TRBJ1-2 gives the full variable domain: GAGVSQTPSNKVTEKGKYVELRCDPISGHTALYWYRQSLGQGPEFLIYFQGTGAADDSGLPNDRFFAVRPEGSVSTLKIQRTERGDSAVYLCASSPDRGFYGYTFGSGTRLTVV.

The chain recombines TRBV19 with TRBJ1-5, with D unresolved. V gave up 0 bases and J gave up 0 bases, with 12 bases separating them. Germline V gene sequence: CDR1 LNHDA, CDR2 SQIVND (reference sequence). The CDR3 spans 17 residues. The CDR3 region is CASSIDGRLNSNQPQHF. The CDR3 region has the DNA TGTGCCAGTAGTATAGATGGCAGATTAAATAGCAATCAGCCCCAGCATTTT. The whole variable domain, remainder taken from reference TRBV19 and TRBJ1-5, is DGGITQSPKYLFRKEGQNVTLSCEQNLNHDAMYWYRQDPGQGLRLIYYSQIVNDFQKGDIAEGYSVSREKKESFPLTVTSAQKNPTAFYLCASSIDGRLNSNQPQHFGDGTRLSIL.

J is TRBJ2-2 and V is TRBV9, with 8 bases that match TRBD1. The CDR3 contains 15 residues. V shed 4 bases, J shed 4 bases, and the junction held 6 bases outside the gene matches. Germline CDR1 is SGDLS and CDR2 is YYNGEE. The CDR3 here is CASSRGQGGTGELFF. The DNA of the CDR3 is TGTGCCAGCAGCCGAGGACAGGGTGGCACCGGGGAGCTGTTTTTT.

The chain carries TRBV20-1 and TRBJ2-5; D perhaps matches TRBD1 (6 bases). Germline V gene sequence: CDR1 DFQATT, CDR2 SNEGSKA (reference sequence). The CDR3 totals 13 residues. Deletions cut 3 bases from V and 5 bases from J, with 13 bases between. Here the CDR3 reads CSASPTGMETQYF. The CDR3 bases are TGCAGTGCTAGTCCCACAGGGATGGAGACCCAGTACTTC.

This sequence joins TRBV7-9 and TRBJ1-4; 7 nucleotides agree with TRBD1. This CDR3 spans 16 amino acids. Germline CDR1 is SEHNR and CDR2 is FQNEAQ (reference sequence). V shed 5 bases and J 5 bases; nucleotides not matched to a gene: 11. The chain's CDR3 is CASSPIGTVTNEKLFF. The CDR3 DNA follows: TGTGCCAGCAGCCCGATCGGGACAGTAACAAATGAAAAACTGTTTTTT.

This clone appeared a single time. This rearrangement joins TRBV7-8 to TRBJ2-4; a possible D gene is TRBD2 (6 bases). CDR1 is SGHVS, CDR2 FQNEAQ, per germline. V was trimmed by 5 bases and J by 9 bases, leaving 11 bases between them. This CDR3 is 12 amino acids long. The CDR3 spells CASSTGAGIQYF. For the CDR3, the DNA is TGTGCCAGCAGCACAGGAGCGGGCATTCAGTACTTC.

The chain is built from TRBV7-2 and TRBJ1-5; D gene ambiguous. V lost 2 bases and J 6 bases, leaving 8 bases between the germline ends. Germline V gives CDR1 SGHTA, CDR2 FQGNSA. The CDR3 runs 13 residues. CDR3 sequence reads: CASSLYYAQPQHF. DNA for the CDR3: TGTGCCAGCAGCTTATACTACGCTCAGCCCCAGCATTTT.

The chain is built from TRBV6-5 and TRBJ1-1, with 8 bases lining up with TRBD1. V gave up 6 bases and J gave up 1 base; unmatched junction bases: 4. Germline V gene lookup returns CDR1 MNHEY and CDR2 SVGAGI. The CDR3 sequence is 14 residues long. For the CDR3, the DNA is TGTGCCAGCAGAAACAGGGGGGAGAACACTGAAGCTTTCTTT. Translating it yields CASRNRGENTEAFF.

The chain carries TRBV2 and TRBJ2-3; 7 bases align to TRBD2. The CDR3 runs 14 residues. V was pared by 6 bases and J by 0 bases, with 3 bases of the junction left unmatched. Germline CDR1 is SNHLY and CDR2 is FYNNEI. CDR3 loop: CASRLGGSTDTQYF. DNA for the CDR3: TGTGCCAGCAGGTTGGGGGGGAGCACAGATACGCAGTATTTT.

In nucleotides, the CDR3 is TGTGCCATCAGGGTTGACAGGCATTATAATTCACCCCTCCACTTT. This gives the protein CAIRVDRHYNSPLHF. This sequence joins TRBV10-3 and TRBJ1-6; D is perhaps TRBD1 (6 bases). From germline, CDR1 is ENHRY and CDR2 SYGVKD. Deletions cut 6 bases from V and 4 bases from J, with 13 bases between. The CDR3 spans 15 residues.

V and J are TRBV28 and TRBJ1-1, with D perhaps matching TRBD1 (6 bases). The germline V gene has CDR1 MDHEN and CDR2 SYDVKM. The CDR3 totals 14 residues. V lost 3 bases and J lost 1, with 9 bases in between. The CDR3 DNA reads TGTGCCAGCAGTTTCGGGGGGCCGAACACTGAAGCTTTCTTT. Amino acid sequence: CASSFGGPNTEAFF. The variable domain in full, completed from reference TRBV28 and TRBJ1-1, reads DVKVTQSSRYLVKRTGEKVFLECVQDMDHENMFWYRQDPGLGLRLIYFSYDVKMKEKGDIPEGYSVSREKKERFSLILESASTNQTSMYLCASSFGGPNTEAFFGQGTRLTVV.

The J gene is TRBJ2-7, the V gene TRBV30, with 10 bases identical to TRBD1. J gave up 7 bases and V 2 bases, and 5 bases lay outside the gene matches. The CDR3 is made up of 13 amino acids. Germline values: CDR1 GTSNPN, CDR2 SVGIG (reference sequence). The CDR3 region has the DNA TGTGCCTGGAGTCCGTCGGGACAGGGGGAGCAGTACTTC. Translating it yields CAWSPSGQGEQYF.

This sequence joins TRBV7-2 and TRBJ2-7; D perhaps matches TRBD1 (6 bases). V lost 1 base and J lost 5, with 15 bases in between. Germline V gene data show CDR1 as SGHTA and CDR2 as FQGNSA. CDR3 size: 15 residues. The CDR3 here is CASSLEDTWTDEQYF. The CDR3 coding sequence is TGTGCCAGCAGCTTAGAGGATACTTGGACAGACGAGCAGTACTTC.

The V and J genes are TRBV7-2 and TRBJ1-5, with D unclear. From germline, CDR1 is SGHTA and CDR2 FQGNSA. V was shortened by 0 bases and J by 7 bases, with 7 bases between the two germline ends. The CDR3 is 13 residues long. The CDR3 DNA is TGTGCCAGCAGCTTAGCGGTCCGGCAGCCCCAGCATTTT. It specifies CASSLAVRQPQHF.